This T cell receptor (beta chain) originates from a study of cytomegalovirus exposure and HLA in healthy donors. The CDR3 totals 12 residues. With 6 bases clipped from V and 4 bases from J, the junction kept 2 bases outside the gene matches. Germline V gives CDR1 MNHEY, CDR2 SVGAGI. Points from the study as a whole: The study found most TCR sequences rare, yet found some public TCRs in many donors. Using a false discovery rate of 0.05, a later analysis showed that 16,000 or so TCR beta sequences were associated with HLA alleles.

Amplification used 60 Vbeta primers and 13 Jbeta primers. Using immunoSEQ multiplex PCR, the repertoire was profiled, and TCRdb retains in-frame clones only, with some absent. The sample shows about 92,000 clones, around 82% of them seen only once. About this clone itself: What it binds is not known.

The chain employs TRBV6-5 and TRBJ1-2, with TRBD1 identical over 7 bases. The sequencing input was PBMCs. The receptor was derived from a young man in good health and CMV-seronegative. The CDR3: CASSEGAYGYTF. The CDR3 DNA follows: TGTGCCAGCAGCGAGGGGGCCTATGGCTACACCTTC.